This entry lists 26 T cell receptor beta chains sequenced from one sample in a study of blood T cell repertoires in COVID-19. TCRdb's copy holds only in-frame clones and misses some; the assay was immunoSEQ multiplex PCR. The profile shows roughly 150,000 clones, approximately 84% of them singletons. The sample was peripheral blood. The source is a human donor in a cohort sampled during active COVID-19.

Worth noting for this clone: Other DNA sequences of this sample code for an identical CDR3. DNA of the CDR3: TGTGCCAGTAGTATCCAGGGGGGAACTGAAGCTTTCTTT. Protein product: CASSIQGGTEAFF. The V call is TRBV19, the J call TRBJ1-1; 7 bases agree with TRBD1. The CDR3 is made up of 13 amino acids. J gave up 5 bases and V 3 bases, and 3 bases lay outside the gene matches. Germline V gives CDR1 LNHDA, CDR2 SQIVND (reference sequence).

The chain links TRBV18 to TRBJ2-7, with 8 bases that match TRBD1. Per the germline V gene, CDR1 is KGHSH and CDR2 is LQKENI. The V gene end was trimmed by 6 bases and the J gene end by 1 base; junction bases not matched to a gene: 8. This CDR3 comprises 15 residues. The CDR3 region has the DNA TGTGCCAGCTCCCTCGGACAGGGAGTATCCTACGAGCAGTACGTC. Translation: CASSLGQGVSYEQYV.

The J gene is TRBJ1-2, the V gene TRBV11-2; 7 bases fit TRBD1. Looked up from germline, CDR1 is SGHAT and CDR2 is FQNNGV. The CDR3 has 16 residues. The junction had 15 bases not matched to a gene; V was cut back by 5 bases and J by 6 bases. The CDR3 nucleotides are TGTGCCAGCAGCAAGCGACAGGGACGGGGGAAGAATGGCTACACCTTC. Translation: CASSKRQGRGKNGYTF.

The chain has TRBV18 and TRBJ2-1; 7 positions agree with TRBD2. The V gene's germline CDR1 is KGHSH and CDR2 LQKENI. The CDR3 totals 13 residues. The trim removed 3 bases at V and 8 bases at J, leaving 4 bases unmatched. Here the CDR3 DNA reads TGTGCCAGCTCACCCGACGGGGGGTATGAGCAGTTCTTC. As protein: CASSPDGGYEQFF.

The rearrangement uses TRBV24-1 and TRBJ2-1, with a weak D call TRBD1 (6 bases). The ends were cut back, 4 bases at V and 4 bases at J, with 13 bases in the middle. CDR1 KGHDR and CDR2 SFDVKD come from the germline V gene. The CDR3 has 15 amino acids. This chain's CDR3 is CATSDYLGQYNEQFF. CDR3 sequence (DNA): TGTGCCACCAGTGACTACCTTGGACAGTACAATGAGCAGTTCTTC.

V usage is TRBV7-8 and J usage is TRBJ2-3, with 9 bases fitting TRBD2. The CDR3 contains 15 residues. Germline trimming cut 2 bases from V and 1 base from J; bases unmatched to any gene: 1. CDR1 and CDR2 (germline): SGHVS, FQNEAQ. CDR3 DNA sequence: TGTGCCAGCAGCTTAAGGACTAGCGGCACAGATACGCAGTATTTT. Encoded protein: CASSLRTSGTDTQYF.

The rearrangement links TRBV24-1 to TRBJ2-5; 8 bases are a match to TRBD2. The J segment lost 5 bases and the V segment lost 3 bases, leaving 7 bases of the junction unmatched. The CDR3 is 15 amino acids. CDR1 KGHDR and CDR2 SFDVKD come from the germline V gene. DNA for the CDR3: TGTGCCACCAGTGATCGGGAGGGCCCCCGGGAGACCCAGTACTTC. Residues: CATSDREGPRETQYF.

V is TRBV19 and J is TRBJ1-5; possibly TRBD1 for D (5 bases). The V and J ends lost 7 bases and 2 bases respectively, with 15 bases between them. CDR3 length: 15 residues. The germline CDR1 and CDR2 sequences are LNHDA and SQIVND (reference sequence). The CDR3 spells CASTLRGARNQPQHF. CDR3 bases: TGTGCCAGTACCCTGCGCGGGGCCCGCAATCAGCCCCAGCATTTT. The full variable domain, completed using reference TRBV19 and TRBJ1-5, is DGGITQSPKYLFRKEGQNVTLSCEQNLNHDAMYWYRQDPGQGLRLIYYSQIVNDFQKGDIAEGYSVSREKKESFPLTVTSAQKNPTAFYLCASTLRGARNQPQHFGDGTRLSIL.

In this sample, this clone turned up once. CDR3 loop: CASSQDRDAAEGTQYF. The CDR3 bases are TGTGCCAGCAGCCAAGATCGGGATGCGGCAGAGGGTACGCAGTATTTT. This chain joins TRBV3-1 (or the pseudogene TRBV3-2) and TRBJ2-3, with D possibly matching TRBD2 (5 bases). The CDR3 loop spans 16 amino acids. V lost 0 bases, J lost 8 bases, and 18 bases lay in between. Looked up from germline, CDR1 is LGHDT and CDR2 is YNNKEL (reference sequence).

The chain uses TRBV28 and TRBJ1-4; D gene unclear. CDR3 size: 12 residues. Trimming shortened V by 11 bases and J by 6 bases, and 13 bases separated the two germline ends. CDR1 is MDHEN, CDR2 SYDVKM, per germline. The CDR3 DNA sequence: TGTGCCGTTAGTCTGGGAGATGAAAAACTGTTTTTT. This codes for CAVSLGDEKLFF.

This rearrangement joins TRBV25-1 to TRBJ1-2; no clear D. The V gene lost 4 bases and the J gene lost 7 bases, with 16 bases spanning the gap. This CDR3 region has 14 residues. CDR1 and CDR2 from the germline V gene are MGHDK and SYGVNS. Here the CDR3 DNA reads TGTGCCAGCAGTGTGGCAGGTTCTGTTACTGGCTACACCTTC. Translation gives CASSVAGSVTGYTF.

V usage is TRBV12-5 and J usage is TRBJ2-5; D not resolved. V was cut by 6 bases and J by 5 bases, with 19 bases left in between. Germline CDR1 is LGHNT and CDR2 is FRNRAP. The CDR3 totals 15 residues. This chain's CDR3 is CASGNHFERVETQYF. The DNA of the CDR3 is TGTGCTAGTGGAAACCACTTCGAGAGAGTCGAGACCCAGTACTTC. The variable domain in full, with the rest retrieved from reference TRBV12-5 and TRBJ2-5, is DARVTQTPRHKVTEMGQEVTMRCQPILGHNTVFWYRQTMMQGLELLAYFRNRAPLDDSGMPKDRFSAEMPDATLATLKIQPSEPRDSAVYFCASGNHFERVETQYFGPGTRLLVL.

This clone has just a few counts. The genes are TRBV7-9 and TRBJ2-4; 8 nucleotides align to TRBD2. The V and J ends lost 5 bases and 3 bases, in that order; junction bases with no gene match: 3. Germline V gene lookup returns CDR1 SEHNR and CDR2 FQNEAQ (reference sequence). The CDR3 extends over 14 amino acids. The CDR3 DNA sequence: TGTGCCAGCAGCCGAGCGGGGGTCAAAAACATTCAGTACTTC. Amino acids: CASSRAGVKNIQYF.

This chain links TRBV11-2 with TRBJ2-1, with 7 positions matching TRBD1. Germline CDR1 is SGHAT and CDR2 is FQNNGV. After removal of 4 bases from V and 6 bases from J, the junction contained 15 bases not matched to a gene. The CDR3 has 17 amino acids. CDR3 protein: CASSSRTGGFEVNEQFF. CDR3 DNA: TGTGCCAGCAGCTCCCGGACAGGAGGCTTTGAGGTCAATGAGCAGTTCTTC.

The CDR3 reads CASSYRGGNYGYTF. CDR3 in DNA: TGTGCCAGCAGCTACCGGGGGGGTAACTATGGCTACACCTTC. This chain joins TRBV9 and TRBJ1-2, with D maybe TRBD1 (5 bases). The CDR3 contains 14 residues. V was clipped by 4 bases and J by 1 base, with 11 bases between them. Germline-derived CDR1 and CDR2 are SGDLS and YYNGEE.

In its sample, this clone was seen once. The rearrangement joins TRBV3-1 (or the pseudogene TRBV3-2) to TRBJ2-1; TRBD2 matches 13 bases. This CDR3 contains 20 residues. The V gene end was trimmed by 6 bases and the J gene end by 4 bases; junction bases not matched to a gene: 18. The germline V gene encodes CDR1 LGHDT and CDR2 YNNKEL (reference sequence). CDR3 nucleotide sequence: TGTGCCAGCAGACGCACTACGGGACTAGCGGGAAGAACCGTTTACAATGAGCAGTTCTTC. The encoded protein is CASRRTTGLAGRTVYNEQFF.

This clone was counted once. The chain joins TRBV14 to TRBJ2-1; a weak D match, TRBD1 (5 bases). V shed 4 bases and J shed 5 bases, with 15 bases lying between them. Germline V gene sequence: CDR1 SGHDN, CDR2 FVKESK. The CDR3 runs 15 residues. The CDR3 protein is CASSRTWWGDNEQFF. Here the CDR3 DNA reads TGTGCCAGCAGCCGTACCTGGTGGGGCGACAATGAGCAGTTCTTC.

The chain has TRBV7-2 and TRBJ1-1; perhaps TRBD1 as D (5 bases). This CDR3 spans 13 amino acids. Per germline, CDR1 SGHTA and CDR2 FQGNSA. The V and J ends lost 3 bases and 0 bases respectively, with 5 bases between them. CDR3 protein: CASSLTVNTEAFF. The CDR3 DNA is TGTGCCAGCAGCTTGACAGTGAACACTGAAGCTTTCTTT.

V usage is TRBV11-2 and J usage is TRBJ2-7; D is undetermined. Looked up from germline, CDR1 is SGHAT and CDR2 is FQNNGV. The V gene lost 5 bases and the J gene lost 7 bases, with 15 bases spanning the gap. The CDR3 consists of 13 residues. Here the CDR3 DNA reads TGTGCCAGCAGCGCAGGCCAAGACACAGAGCAGTACTTC. Protein sequence: CASSAGQDTEQYF.

V gene TRBV10-1 combines with J gene TRBJ1-5, with TRBD1 as a possible D gene (6 bases). Germline CDR1 WNHNN, CDR2 SYGVQD (reference sequence). There are 14 residues in the CDR3. V dropped 3 bases and J dropped 7 bases, with 13 bases sitting between them. The CDR3 DNA follows: TGCGCCAGCAGTGACAAACAGGGATACCAGCCCCAGCATTTT. Encoded protein: CASSDKQGYQPQHF.

The chain links TRBV19 to TRBJ1-4; no firm D call. The CDR3 runs to 15 residues. V was clipped by 3 bases and J by 6 bases, with 14 bases between them. CDR1 is LNHDA and CDR2 is SQIVND in the germline V gene (reference sequence). The chain's CDR3 is CASSILAYTDEKLFF. CDR3 coding DNA: TGTGCCAGTAGTATTTTGGCTTATACCGATGAAAAACTGTTTTTT.

The gene calls are TRBV27 and TRBJ1-5; the D gene is possibly TRBD1 (6 bases). V was shortened by 5 bases and J by 7 bases, with 18 bases between the two germline ends. CDR1 MNHEY and CDR2 SMNVEV come from the germline V gene (reference sequence). The CDR3 is made up of 15 amino acids. The CDR3 DNA is TGTGCCAGCAGTCTTATCGGGGGGGCGGGACAGCCCCAGCATTTT. Residues: CASSLIGGAGQPQHF.

The count of this clone is one. V is TRBV6-2 or TRBV6-3 and J is TRBJ2-1; 12 bases align to TRBD2. V was clipped by 6 bases and J by 6 bases; unmatched bases: 3. CDR1 is MNHEY, CDR2 SVGEGT, per germline. The CDR3 runs to 14 residues. This chain's CDR3 is CASSPSGGANEQFF. The CDR3 DNA reads TGTGCCAGCAGCCCTAGCGGGGGGGCCAATGAGCAGTTCTTC.

The CDR3 DNA sequence: TGTGCCAGCAGTTACTCGCGGGGAGGAGAAGCTTTCTTT. Translating it yields CASSYSRGGEAFF. The rearrangement joins TRBV6-2 or TRBV6-3 to TRBJ1-1; no clear D gene. The CDR3 extends over 13 amino acids. The V and J ends lost 0 bases and 8 bases respectively, with 10 bases between them. Germline V gene lookup returns CDR1 MNHEY and CDR2 SVGEGT.

The chain links TRBV5-1 to TRBJ2-1, with 16 bases aligning to TRBD2. CDR1 SGHRS and CDR2 YFSETQ come from the germline V gene. V lost 3 bases and J lost 10; bases outside the gene matches: 10. There are 17 residues in the CDR3. The DNA for the CDR3 is TGCGCCAGCAGCTACCTAACGGGACTAGCGGGAGGGAAGGAGCAGTTCTTC. The encoded protein is CASSYLTGLAGGKEQFF.

V gene TRBV19 combines with J gene TRBJ2-3, with TRBD1 matching 9 bases. Germline V gene sequence: CDR1 LNHDA, CDR2 SQIVND (reference sequence). V dropped 4 bases and J dropped 6; count of bases not matched to a gene: 8. This CDR3 has 15 amino acids. The CDR3: CASSKLGQGEDTQYF. CDR3 bases: TGTGCCAGTAGTAAACTGGGACAGGGAGAGGATACGCAGTATTTT.